Sequencing of this T cell receptor (beta chain) was carried out in a study of blood T cell repertoires in COVID-19 (dated by TCRdb to about 2020). Turning to the overall study: Samples from collaborators originated in the United States, Italy and Spain and spanned both the acute and convalescent phases of COVID-19. The material from the prospective study consisted of cDNA or gDNA derived from T cells, B-cell-depleted T cells, or PBMCs. Subjects who had been exposed to COVID-19, were actively infected with it, or had recovered from it provided the deeply sampled blood TCRbeta repertoires that made up the dataset. The repertoires were released in a freely available public database intended as a resource for research on the immune response to SARS-CoV-2. Samples came from the ongoing ImmuneRACE study (first 160 participants) plus 1,254 subjects from 6 global collaborators. Nearly every sample came with metadata listing a de-identified subject ID, COVID-19 status, age in years and sex. Where available, HLA class I and class II types were obtained from metadata supplied by the sample provider rather than from assay-based typing.

Comments on this clone: The antigen this receptor binds is unknown. Base qualities are not provided; no much larger clone lies one nucleotide away.

TCRbeta CDR3 regions were amplified from genomic DNA by means of the immunoSEQ Assay, a bias-controlled multiplex PCR. As for how the authors treated the data: The number of nucleated cells in each sample was estimated from the amplification of reference gene primers within the assay. Sequence reads were collapsed and filtered to measure the absolute abundance of every unique TCRbeta CDR3 rearrangement. For each sample, productive Simpson clonality was calculated as the square root of Simpson's diversity index over productive rearrangements. In TCRdb, the immuneACCESS table is reduced to in-frame sequences with V and J assigned. These tables do not hold every clone; where another copy was compared, an unresolved V gene accounts for under half, and the others remain unexplained. That table gives V, J and clone size, and the DNA gave D and trimming. This sample comprises tens of thousands of clones, 80% to 90% of them detected only once. More than 7% of the sample is taken by the ten largest.

The V end loses 0 bases and the J end loses 1 base, and a stretch of 10 bases separates them. Reading from cysteine to phenylalanine, the CDR3 counts 15 amino acids. Here the CDR3 DNA is all that survives: 45 bases in frame from base 1. Looking up the germline V gene (reference sequence) yields CDR1 SGHNT and CDR2 YYREEE. Broader findings and caveats from the paper: The amount of clinical and demographic metadata varied by source and participant and was provided uncurated.

The collaborating institutions used their own protocols to collect whole blood in K2EDTA tubes. For TCRbeta analysis, collaborators shipped samples in one of three forms: frozen whole blood, isolated PBMCs, or DNA extracted from either of those sample types. This TCR was sampled from a woman in her seventies with active COVID-19. The V and J segments used are TRBV5-4 and TRBJ1-1; matching of 6 bases hints at TRBD1 as the D gene. Sequences were obtained from peripheral blood. The DNA is TGTGCCAGCAGCTTGGCCGGGACAAAGAACACTGAAGCTTTCTTT. It specifies CASSLAGTKNTEAFF.